This TCR beta chain was sequenced for a study of blood T cell repertoires in COVID-19 (TCRdb year 2020). As for the study more broadly: The collaborator samples originated in the United States, Italy and Spain and spanned the acute and convalescent phases of COVID-19. The material from the prospective study consisted of cDNA or gDNA derived from T cells, B-cell-depleted T cells, or PBMCs. The dataset comprised deeply sampled blood TCRbeta repertoires from subjects exposed to, actively infected with, or recovered from COVID-19. The repertoires were made available in a free public database intended to serve as a resource for research on the immune response to SARS-CoV-2. The samples were drawn from the first 160 participants of the ongoing ImmuneRACE study and from more than 1,000 subjects provided by 6 global collaborators. Nearly every sample came with metadata listing a de-identified subject ID, COVID-19 status, age in years and sex. Where HLA class I and class II types were available, the types were taken from metadata supplied by the sample provider, not from assay-based typing. General findings and caveats noted by the study authors: The amount of clinical and demographic metadata varied by source and participant and was provided uncurated.

TCRbeta CDR3 regions were amplified from genomic DNA using the immunoSEQ Assay, a bias-controlled multiplex PCR. The study's own analysis went as follows. Within the assay, amplification of reference gene primers was used to estimate how many nucleated cells each sample contained. Sequence reads were collapsed and filtered to measure the absolute abundance of every unique TCRbeta CDR3 rearrangement. For each sample, productive Simpson clonality was calculated as the square root of Simpson's diversity index over productive rearrangements. The source is immuneACCESS, and TCRdb retained only in-frame sequences with V and J called. Part of the clones is not carried over; for the studies checked, unresolved V genes explain less than half of this, and the remainder is unexplained. V and J calls plus clone size are reproduced from that table; the DNA served to infer D and trimming. For this sample the table gives tens of thousands of clones, of which roughly four fifths were detected only once. The top ten hold around 9% of the sample.

There are 16 amino acids in the CDR3, from cysteine to phenylalanine inclusive. The entry retains the CDR3 DNA only, 48 bases that are in frame from base 1. V gives up 0 bases and J gives up 7 bases, and the segment between their germline ends measures 16 bases. According to the germline V gene (reference sequence), CDR1 reads SGHNT and CDR2 reads YYREEE. As to this clone: Which antigen it targets is not known. No base-level quality is on record; no much larger clone is a single base apart.

The collaborating institutions used their own protocols to collect whole blood in K2EDTA tubes. Collaborator samples were shipped for TCRbeta analysis as frozen whole blood, isolated PBMCs, or DNA extracted from either sample type. Rearrangement joined TRBV5-4 to TRBJ2-2; the D gene is perhaps TRBD2, on 5 matching bases. The source of this sequence is a human donor in a cohort sampled during active COVID-19. Source material: peripheral blood. The DNA sequence reads TGTGCCAGCAGCTTGGATGGAGTCGGGAAGGGCGGGGAGCTGTTTTTT. Translated, this gives CASSLDGVGKGGELFF.